This T cell receptor beta chain was obtained from a study of PD-1 blockade in classical Hodgkin lymphoma. Worth noting for this clone: Its antigen is as yet unknown.

V lost 1 base, J lost 7 bases, and 17 bases lay in between. Germline V gene sequence: CDR1 MDHEN, CDR2 SYDVKM. This CDR3 has 15 residues. Study findings and constraints: The diversity seen at baseline in complete responders resembled that of newly diagnosed patients.

Following autologous stem cell transplantation, relapse occurred in every patient, and exposure to brentuximab vedotin varied. Sequenced by immunoSEQ multiplex PCR; TCRdb stores in-frame clones only, minus some. The sample consists of 29,000 or so clones, about 76% of them appearing once. The V gene is TRBV28, the J gene TRBJ2-7, with D possibly matching TRBD2 (6 bases). The sequencing here drew on peripheral blood mononuclear cells (PBMCs), taken before the second cycle of nivolumab. The source of this sequence is a human donor with classical Hodgkin lymphoma. The CDR3 here is CASSLFGGGSGEQYF. CDR3 sequence (DNA): TGTGCCAGCAGTTTATTTGGGGGAGGATCGGGTGAGCAGTACTTC.